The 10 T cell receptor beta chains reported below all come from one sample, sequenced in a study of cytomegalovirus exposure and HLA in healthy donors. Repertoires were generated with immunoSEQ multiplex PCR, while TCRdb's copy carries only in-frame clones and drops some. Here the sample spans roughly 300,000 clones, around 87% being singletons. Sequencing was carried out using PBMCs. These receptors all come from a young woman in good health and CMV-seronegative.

As DNA, the CDR3 is TGTGCCAGCTTAAGACTAGCGGGAACCCAAGAGACCCAGTACTTC. Protein: CASLRLAGTQETQYF. The chain links TRBV27 to TRBJ2-5, with 11 bases aligning to TRBD2. V trimming: 8 bases; J trimming: 1 base; junction bases outside the gene matches: 6. CDR3 length: 15 residues. In germline, CDR1 is MNHEY, CDR2 SMNVEV (reference sequence).

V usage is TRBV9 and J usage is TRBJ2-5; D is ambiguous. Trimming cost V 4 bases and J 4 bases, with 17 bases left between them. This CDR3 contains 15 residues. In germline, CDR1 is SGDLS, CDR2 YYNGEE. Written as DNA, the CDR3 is TGTGCCAGCAGCCCCTATAGCCGACCCTTAGAGACCCAGTACTTC. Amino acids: CASSPYSRPLETQYF.

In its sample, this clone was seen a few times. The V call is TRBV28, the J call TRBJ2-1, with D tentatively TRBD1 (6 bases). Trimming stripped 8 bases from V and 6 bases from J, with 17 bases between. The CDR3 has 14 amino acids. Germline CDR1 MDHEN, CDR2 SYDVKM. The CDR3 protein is CASSRGWGLNEQFF. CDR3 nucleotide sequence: TGTGCCAGCTCAAGGGGGTGGGGGCTCAATGAGCAGTTCTTC.

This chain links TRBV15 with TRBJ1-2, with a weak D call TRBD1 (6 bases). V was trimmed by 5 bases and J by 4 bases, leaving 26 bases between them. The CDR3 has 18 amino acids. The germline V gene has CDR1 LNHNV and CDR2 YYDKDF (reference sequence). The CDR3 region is CATSEYGGGSGTFYGYTF. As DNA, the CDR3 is TGTGCCACCAGCGAGTATGGGGGCGGGTCCGGAACTTTCTATGGCTACACCTTC.

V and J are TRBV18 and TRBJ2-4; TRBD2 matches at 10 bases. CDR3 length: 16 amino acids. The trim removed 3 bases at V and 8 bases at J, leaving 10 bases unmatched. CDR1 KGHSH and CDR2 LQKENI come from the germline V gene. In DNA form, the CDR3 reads TGTGCCAGCTCACCGCAAGCGGGGGGGGATCGGGACATTCAGTACTTC. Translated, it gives CASSPQAGGDRDIQYF.

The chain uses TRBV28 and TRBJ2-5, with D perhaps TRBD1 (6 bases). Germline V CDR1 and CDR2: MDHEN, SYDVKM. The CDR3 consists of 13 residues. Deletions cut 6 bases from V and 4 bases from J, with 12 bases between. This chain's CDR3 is CASRVTGGETQYF. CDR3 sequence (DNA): TGTGCCAGCAGAGTGACAGGCGGAGAGACCCAGTACTTC. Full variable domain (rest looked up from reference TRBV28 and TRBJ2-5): DVKVTQSSRYLVKRTGEKVFLECVQDMDHENMFWYRQDPGLGLRLIYFSYDVKMKEKGDIPEGYSVSREKKERFSLILESASTNQTSMYLCASRVTGGETQYFGPGTRLLVL.

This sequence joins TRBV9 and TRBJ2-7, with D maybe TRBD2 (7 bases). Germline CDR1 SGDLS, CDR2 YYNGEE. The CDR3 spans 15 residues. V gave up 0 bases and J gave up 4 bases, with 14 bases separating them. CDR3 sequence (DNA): TGTGCCAGCAGCGTAGGGGGGGGCGAACTTTACGAGCAGTACTTC. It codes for CASSVGGGELYEQYF.

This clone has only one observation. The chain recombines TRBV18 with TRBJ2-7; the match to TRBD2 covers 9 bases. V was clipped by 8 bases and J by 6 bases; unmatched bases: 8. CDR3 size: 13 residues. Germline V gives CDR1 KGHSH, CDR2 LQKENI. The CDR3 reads CASTLAGVGEQYF. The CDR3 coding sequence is TGTGCCAGCACCTTAGCGGGAGTAGGCGAGCAGTACTTC.

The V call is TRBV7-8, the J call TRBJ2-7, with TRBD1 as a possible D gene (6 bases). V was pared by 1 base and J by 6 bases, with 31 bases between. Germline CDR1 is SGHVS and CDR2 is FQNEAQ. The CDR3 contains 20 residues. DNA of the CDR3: TGTGCCAGCAGCTTAGGGGTCGGCAGGGGCGAACGACGTCTCCTAAGCGAGCAGTACTTC. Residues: CASSLGVGRGERRLLSEQYF.

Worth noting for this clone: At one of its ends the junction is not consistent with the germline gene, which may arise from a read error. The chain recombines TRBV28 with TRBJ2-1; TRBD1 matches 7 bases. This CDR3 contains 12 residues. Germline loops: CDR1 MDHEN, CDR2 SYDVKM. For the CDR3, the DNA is TGTGCCAGCAGCCGATACGGGACAGTTCCCCTCTTC. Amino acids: CASSRYGTVPLF.